Listed here are 15 T cell receptor beta chains from one sample, sequenced in a study of shared clonotypes between healthy human individuals. Here immunoSEQ multiplex PCR was the method, and the copy in TCRdb shows in-frame clones only, minus some. The data contain more than 1,200,000 clones, approximately 98.5% of them singletons. The specimen was naive CD4+ T cells sorted from blood. As for subset: CD45RA+ positively selected. The receptors were sampled from a man younger than 45 in good health.

A word on this clone: At the DNA level, this CDR3 is encoded by other sequences in the same sample as well. The V and J genes are TRBV28 and TRBJ2-7; no clear D. Germline V CDR1 and CDR2: MDHEN, SYDVKM. The germline V and J ends were trimmed by 4 bases and 4 bases, with 5 bases remaining between them. The CDR3 totals 11 residues. DNA for the CDR3: TGTGCCAGCAGTTCACCGTACGAGCAGTACTTC. This encodes CASSSPYEQYF.

The chain uses TRBV10-3 and TRBJ2-3, with unresolved D. Germline CDR1 is ENHRY and CDR2 is SYGVKD. The V and J ends lost 10 bases and 1 base respectively, with 3 bases between them. The CDR3 runs 10 residues. CDR3 loop: CATGTDTQYF. As DNA, the CDR3 is TGTGCCACAGGCACAGATACGCAGTATTTT.

CDR3 bases: TGCGCCAGCAGGCCACCGGGACTAGCAGGCACAGATACGCAGTATTTT. As protein: CASRPPGLAGTDTQYF. This chain connects TRBV5-1 to TRBJ2-3, with 9 bases fitting TRBD2. V trimming: 5 bases; J trimming: 1 base; junction bases outside the gene matches: 8. This CDR3 is 16 amino acids long. CDR1 is SGHRS, CDR2 YFSETQ, per germline.

This rearrangement joins TRBV5-4 to TRBJ2-2; 12 positions match TRBD2. The V gene end was trimmed by 4 bases and the J gene end by 7 bases; junction bases not matched to a gene: 8. CDR1 and CDR2 from the germline V gene are SGHNT and YYREEE (reference sequence). The CDR3 consists of 16 residues. The CDR3 here is CASSPGLAGIRGELFF. The CDR3 nucleotides are TGTGCCAGCAGCCCCGGACTAGCGGGAATTCGCGGGGAGCTGTTTTTT.

The chain recombines TRBV5-5 with TRBJ2-5; D uncertain. This CDR3 is 17 amino acids long. The V gene lost 0 bases and the J gene lost 1 base, with 16 bases spanning the gap. The germline gives CDR1 SGHKS, CDR2 YYEKEE (reference sequence). The DNA of the CDR3 is TGTGCCAGCAGCTTGGAGTCAGCGAGGTTGCCCCAAGAGACCCAGTACTTC. It translates to CASSLESARLPQETQYF. The full variable domain, completed using reference TRBV5-5 and TRBJ2-5, is DAGVTQSPTHLIKTRGQQVTLRCSPISGHKSVSWYQQVLGQGPQFIFQYYEKEERGRGNFPDRFSARQFPNYSSELNVNALLLGDSALYLCASSLESARLPQETQYFGPGTRLLVL.

The J gene is TRBJ1-1, the V gene TRBV19; the D gene is possibly TRBD1 (6 bases). The CDR3 is 12 amino acids. Looked up from germline, CDR1 is LNHDA and CDR2 is SQIVND (reference sequence). With 7 bases removed from V and 6 bases from J, the gap between germline ends came to 12 bases. CDR3 amino acids: CASNDRPAEAFF. CDR3 in DNA: TGTGCCAGTAACGACAGGCCCGCTGAAGCTTTCTTT.

The chain carries TRBV5-1 and TRBJ2-1; 9 bases map to TRBD2. Germline values: CDR1 SGHRS, CDR2 YFSETQ. The CDR3 has 16 amino acids. V dropped 1 base and J dropped 7; count of bases not matched to a gene: 9. For the CDR3, the DNA is TGCGCCAGCAGCTTGAGGGCGGGAGGGCCGGGGAATGAGCAGTTCTTC. Its translation is CASSLRAGGPGNEQFF.

The J gene is TRBJ1-3, the V gene TRBV9, with no clear D. Germline V gene sequence: CDR1 SGDLS, CDR2 YYNGEE. Trimming left V 0 bases short and J 4 bases short, with 5 bases between. The CDR3 has 13 amino acids. CDR3 protein: CASSVDEGNTIYF. The CDR3, as DNA: TGTGCCAGCAGCGTAGACGAGGGAAACACCATATATTTT.

The chain joins TRBV6-5 to TRBJ2-5; D ambiguous. The length of the CDR3 is 16 residues. Trimming removed 2 bases at V and 0 bases at J, with 13 bases between. Germline CDR1 and CDR2: MNHEY and SVGAGI. The CDR3 is CASSYTGTPNQETQYF. DNA for the CDR3: TGTGCCAGCAGTTACACCGGCACACCTAACCAAGAGACCCAGTACTTC.

The chain combines TRBV7-9 with TRBJ1-2; unclear D gene. The V end was cut by 7 bases, the J end by 7 bases, with 13 bases between. The CDR3 has 12 residues. Germline CDR1 reads SEHNR; CDR2 reads FQNEAQ (reference sequence). Written as DNA, the CDR3 is TGTGCCAGCACCCAAATCGGCTCTGGCTACACCTTC. Translating it yields CASTQIGSGYTF.

The chain joins TRBV7-9 to TRBJ2-3; 8 bases are a match to TRBD2. Germline V gene sequence: CDR1 SEHNR, CDR2 FQNEAQ (reference sequence). The CDR3 is 16 residues long. The trim removed 7 bases at V and 6 bases at J, leaving 15 bases unmatched. The CDR3 nucleotides read TGTGCCAGCAAATTGCAGTCTAGCGGGTGGACGGATACGCAGTATTTT. This sequence encodes CASKLQSSGWTDTQYF. Variable domain in full (rest from reference TRBV7-9 and TRBJ2-3): DTGVSQNPRHKITKRGQNVTFRCDPISEHNRLYWYRQTLGQGPEFLTYFQNEAQLEKSRLLSDRFSAERPKGSFSTLEIQRTEQGDSAMYLCASKLQSSGWTDTQYFGPGTRLTVL.

This clone was counted once. V gene TRBV30 combines with J gene TRBJ2-5, with unresolved D. CDR3 length: 12 amino acids. The V and J ends lost 1 base and 7 bases respectively, with 10 bases between them. Germline V lookup: CDR1 GTSNPN, CDR2 SVGIG (reference sequence). CDR3: CAWSGVAGTQYF. The CDR3 coding sequence is TGTGCCTGGAGTGGAGTAGCAGGGACCCAGTACTTC. Combining the CDR3 with reference TRBV30 and TRBJ2-5 gives the whole variable domain SQTIHQWPATLVQPVGSPLSLECTVEGTSNPNLYWYRQAAGRGLQLLFYSVGIGQISSEVPQNLSASRPQDRQFILSSKKLLLSDSGFYLCAWSGVAGTQYFGPGTRLLVL.

The genes are TRBV2 and TRBJ2-1; 13 positions agree with TRBD2. The CDR3 consists of 19 residues. V shed 5 bases and J 0 bases; nucleotides not matched to a gene: 10. The germline V gene encodes CDR1 SNHLY and CDR2 FYNNEI. CDR3 sequence: CASSSTPGLAGSSYNEQFF. CDR3 DNA sequence: TGTGCCAGCAGTTCGACTCCGGGACTAGCGGGAAGCTCCTACAATGAGCAGTTCTTC. The variable domain in full, with the rest retrieved from reference TRBV2 and TRBJ2-1, is EPEVTQTPSHQVTQMGQEVILRCVPISNHLYFYWYRQILGQKVEFLVSFYNNEISEKSEIFDDQFSVERPDGSNFTLKIRSTKLEDSAMYFCASSSTPGLAGSSYNEQFFGPGTRLTVL.

This clone was picked up one time. The V call is TRBV6-5, the J call TRBJ1-1, with 7 nucleotides matching TRBD1. This CDR3 contains 14 residues. CDR1 is MNHEY, CDR2 SVGAGI, per germline. V dropped 5 bases and J dropped 2; count of bases not matched to a gene: 5. This CDR3 is CASSPGTANTEAFF. The DNA for the CDR3 is TGTGCCAGCAGTCCCGGGACAGCAAACACTGAAGCTTTCTTT.

The CDR3 spells CASSRYRSSYEQYF. The CDR3 nucleotides read TGTGCCAGCAGCCGGTACAGGAGCTCCTACGAGCAGTACTTC. The rearrangement uses TRBV11-1 and TRBJ2-7; maybe TRBD1 (5 bases). Per the germline V gene, CDR1 is SGHAT and CDR2 is FQDESV (reference sequence). V was shortened by 5 bases and J by 0 bases, with 11 bases between the two germline ends. This CDR3 spans 14 amino acids.